What follows are 4 T cell receptor beta chains derived from one specimen sequenced in a study of quantifying T cell responses using KT2 cells. Looking at the study overall: Reverse transcription used primers in the TCR alpha and beta constant regions.

The cDNA 3' end received a ligated oligonucleotide with a UMI. An equimolar mix of RC1.1 and RC1.2 primed the beta chain across TRBC1 and TRBC2. One entry per CDR3 protein, called by TCRdb with MiXCR from the UMI-ligation and nested PCR reads. The sample contains fewer than 50,000 distinct CDR3 sequences, approximately 17% of which appear only once. The sequencing sample was made of PBMCs spiked with cells of the T cell clone KT2. The receptors come from a human donor.

This clonotype was seen ten or more times. The V and J genes are TRBV20-1 and TRBJ2-7; the match to TRBD1 covers 8 bases. The CDR3 covers 15 residues. CDR1 and CDR2 from the germline V gene are DFQATT and SNEGSKA (reference sequence). The trim removed 0 bases at V and 1 base at J, leaving 5 bases unmatched. CDR3 sequence reads: CSARDSGQGSYEQYF. The CDR3 DNA follows: TGCAGTGCTAGAGATTCTGGACAGGGATCCTACGAGCAGTACTTC.

The table lists this clonotype with a few counts. V gene TRBV3-1 combines with J gene TRBJ2-1, with 8 bases matching TRBD2. The junction had 18 bases not matched to a gene; V was cut back by 5 bases and J by 9 bases. Germline CDR1 and CDR2: LGHDT and YNNKEL (reference sequence). This CDR3 comprises 17 residues. The chain's CDR3 is CASSSLSGSSGRIEQFF. In nucleotides, the CDR3 is TGTGCCAGCAGCTCCCTCTCCGGATCCAGCGGGAGAATTGAGCAGTTCTTC.

V and J are TRBV5-6 and TRBJ1-1, with D perhaps matching TRBD1 (5 bases). V was trimmed by 1 base and J by 5 bases, leaving 9 bases between them. Germline values: CDR1 SGHDT, CDR2 YYEEEE. This CDR3 spans 13 amino acids. The DNA of the CDR3 is TGTGCCAGCAGCTTGTCTGGGGGGACTGAAGCTTTCTTT. Translating it yields CASSLSGGTEAFF.

The chain employs TRBV5-4 and TRBJ2-3; 7 bases match TRBD2. V lost 1 base and J lost 5; bases outside the gene matches: 4. Germline CDR1 SGHNT, CDR2 YYREEE (reference sequence). CDR3 length equals 14 residues. CDR3 region: CASSLRASGDTQYF. The CDR3 DNA reads TGTGCCAGCAGCTTGCGCGCTAGCGGAGATACGCAGTATTTT.